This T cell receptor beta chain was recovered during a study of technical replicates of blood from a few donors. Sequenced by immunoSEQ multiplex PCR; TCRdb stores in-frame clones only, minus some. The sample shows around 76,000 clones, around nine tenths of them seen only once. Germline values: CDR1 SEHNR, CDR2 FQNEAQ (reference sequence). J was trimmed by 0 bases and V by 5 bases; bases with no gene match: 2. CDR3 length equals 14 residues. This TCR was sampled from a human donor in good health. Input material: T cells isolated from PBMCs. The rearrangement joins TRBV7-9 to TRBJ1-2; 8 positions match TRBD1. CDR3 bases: TGTGCCAGCAGCCGGGACAGGACTAACTATGGCTACACCTTC. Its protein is CASSRDRTNYGYTF.